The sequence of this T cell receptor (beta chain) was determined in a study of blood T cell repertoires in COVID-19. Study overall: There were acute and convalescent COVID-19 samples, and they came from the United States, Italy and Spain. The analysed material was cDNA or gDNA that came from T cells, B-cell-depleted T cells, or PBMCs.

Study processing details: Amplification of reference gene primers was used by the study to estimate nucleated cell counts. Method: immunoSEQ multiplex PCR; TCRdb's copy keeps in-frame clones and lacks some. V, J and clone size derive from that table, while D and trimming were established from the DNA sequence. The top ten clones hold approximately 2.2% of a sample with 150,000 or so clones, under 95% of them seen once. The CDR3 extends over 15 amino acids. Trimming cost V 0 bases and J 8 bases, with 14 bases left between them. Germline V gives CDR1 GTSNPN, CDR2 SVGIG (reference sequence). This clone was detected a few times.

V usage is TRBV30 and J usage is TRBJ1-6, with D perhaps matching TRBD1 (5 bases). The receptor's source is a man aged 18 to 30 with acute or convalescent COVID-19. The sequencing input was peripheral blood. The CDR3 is CAWSVAGGSHSPLHF. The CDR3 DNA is TGTGCCTGGAGTGTCGCGGGGGGATCACATTCACCCCTCCACTTT.